This TCR beta chain came from a study of OX40 agonist ivuxolimab in advanced cancers. The wider study: Those enrolled were about 80% male, with a mean age of roughly 60 years and ages from about 20 to 80.

Blood samples were obtained at baseline, cycle 4 day 1, and cycle 7 day 1. Profiled with immunoSEQ multiplex PCR; TCRdb holds only in-frame clones, not every one. The sample shows around 10,000 clones, nearly 80% of them seen only once. V dropped 1 base and J dropped 0 bases, with 12 bases sitting between them. Germline lookup yields CDR1 SGHTA and CDR2 FQGNSA. The CDR3 contains 17 residues. The clonotype originates from an adult with an advanced solid tumor such as melanoma, head and neck, liver or kidney cancer. This rearrangement joins TRBV7-2 to TRBJ2-2; D ambiguous. The sequences come from CD4+ or CD8+ T cells sorted from blood, collected in a trial of the OX40 agonist ivuxolimab. CDR3 nucleotides: TGTGCCAGCAGCTTAGGGGTGGGCAGGTCGAACACCGGGGAGCTGTTTTTT. Protein product: CASSLGVGRSNTGELFF.